Presented here are 2 T cell receptor beta chains from one specimen sequenced in a study of blood T cell repertoires in COVID-19. This table comes from immunoSEQ multiplex PCR, and its TCRdb copy is limited to in-frame clones, with some not included. The table lists more than 95,000 clones, about 90% of them singletons, with 7.7% in the top ten. The sample was peripheral blood. The receptors shown here come from a human donor in a cohort sampled during active COVID-19.

This chain links TRBV7-8 with TRBJ1-5; TRBD1 matches 8 bases. Trimming removed 1 base from V and 4 bases from J; junction bases left unmatched: 9. CDR1 and CDR2 from the germline V gene are SGHVS and FQNEAQ. The CDR3 consists of 17 residues. The CDR3 loop reads CASSLGGQGSANQPQHF. As DNA, the CDR3 is TGTGCCAGCAGCTTAGGAGGACAGGGTAGCGCAAATCAGCCCCAGCATTTT.

The DNA for the CDR3 is TGCGCCAGCAGTGAAGGGGACACCGGGGAGCTGTTTTTT. Protein: CASSEGDTGELFF. The rearrangement uses TRBV10-1 and TRBJ2-2, with D tentatively TRBD1 (5 bases). CDR1 WNHNN and CDR2 SYGVQD come from the germline V gene (reference sequence). The length of the CDR3 is 13 residues. V dropped 3 bases and J dropped 3 bases, with 5 bases sitting between them.